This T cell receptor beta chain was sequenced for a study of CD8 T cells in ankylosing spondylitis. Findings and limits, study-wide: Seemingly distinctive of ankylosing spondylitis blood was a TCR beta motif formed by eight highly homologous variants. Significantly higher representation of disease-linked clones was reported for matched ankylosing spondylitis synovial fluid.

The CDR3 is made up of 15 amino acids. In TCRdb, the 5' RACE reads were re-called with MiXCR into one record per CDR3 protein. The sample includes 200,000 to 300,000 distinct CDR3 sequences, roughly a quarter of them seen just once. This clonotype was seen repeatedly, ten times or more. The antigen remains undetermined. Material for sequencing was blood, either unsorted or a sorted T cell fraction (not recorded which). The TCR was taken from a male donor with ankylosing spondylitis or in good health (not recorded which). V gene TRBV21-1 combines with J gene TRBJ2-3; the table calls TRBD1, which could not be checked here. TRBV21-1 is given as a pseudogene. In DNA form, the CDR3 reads TGTGCCAGCAGCAAAGACAGGGGGCTCACAGATACGCAGTATTTT. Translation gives CASSKDRGLTDTQYF.